This T cell receptor (beta chain) derives from a study of blood T cell repertoires in COVID-19. As handled by the study authors: Cell counts per sample came from amplifying reference gene primers. The method was immunoSEQ multiplex PCR; TCRdb's version includes in-frame clones alone and lacks a portion of them. That table supplies the V and J calls and clone size; D and trimming were determined from the DNA. Of 150,000 or so clones listed, about 85% are singletons. This clonotype was sampled from a man in his 60s with COVID-19, enrolled during active disease. Sequenced input: peripheral blood.

The CDR3 here is CASSETGTGARYEGYTF. CDR3 nucleotide sequence: TGTGCCAGCAGCGAAACCGGGACAGGAGCCCGCTATGAAGGCTACACCTTC. V and J are TRBV9 and TRBJ1-2; 8 bases are shared with TRBD1. Germline V CDR1 and CDR2: SGDLS, YYNGEE. V dropped 3 bases and J dropped 8; count of bases not matched to a gene: 18. The CDR3 is 17 amino acids.